Detailed here is one T cell receptor (beta chain). Its antigen is still unknown. The sample belongs to a study of cytomegalovirus exposure and HLA in healthy donors. Whole-study findings and limits: According to the study, 160 or so TCR beta chains were cytomegalovirus-associated. In a later analysis, at a false discovery rate of 0.05, 16,951 TCR beta sequences matched HLA alleles.

V shed 5 bases and J 3 bases; nucleotides not matched to a gene: 3. The CDR3 consists of 15 residues. CDR1 is SGHTA and CDR2 is FQGNSA in the germline V gene. A multiplex PCR was run with 60 Vbeta primers and 13 Jbeta primers. Using immunoSEQ multiplex PCR, the repertoire was profiled, and TCRdb retains in-frame clones only, with some absent. The sample has about 160,000 clones, approximately 78% seen once. The source of this sequence is a girl aged 2-15 years in good health and CMV-seropositive. The gene calls are TRBV7-2 and TRBJ2-7; 14 bases line up with TRBD2. The material sequenced was PBMCs. DNA for the CDR3: TGTGCCAGCAGCCCGGGACTAGCGGGAGTCTACGAGCAGTACTTC. This codes for CASSPGLAGVYEQYF.